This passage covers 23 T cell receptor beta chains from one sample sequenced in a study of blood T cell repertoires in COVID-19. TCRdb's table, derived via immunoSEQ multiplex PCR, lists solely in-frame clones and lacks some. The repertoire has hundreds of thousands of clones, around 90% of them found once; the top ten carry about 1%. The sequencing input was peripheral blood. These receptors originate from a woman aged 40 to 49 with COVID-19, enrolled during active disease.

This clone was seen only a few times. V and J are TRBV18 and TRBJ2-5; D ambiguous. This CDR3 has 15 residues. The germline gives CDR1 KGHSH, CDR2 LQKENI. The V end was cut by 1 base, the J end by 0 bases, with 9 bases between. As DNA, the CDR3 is TGTGCCAGCTCACCACAGGCAGCGTACCAAGAGACCCAGTACTTC. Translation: CASSPQAAYQETQYF.

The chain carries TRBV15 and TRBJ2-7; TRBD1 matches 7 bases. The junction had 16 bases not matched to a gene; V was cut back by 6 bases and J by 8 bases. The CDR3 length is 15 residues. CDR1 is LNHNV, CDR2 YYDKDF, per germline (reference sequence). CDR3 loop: CATRRPGQLTSQQYF. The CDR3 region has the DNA TGTGCCACCAGGAGACCGGGACAGCTTACGTCCCAGCAGTACTTC. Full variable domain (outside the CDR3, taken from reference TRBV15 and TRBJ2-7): DAMVIQNPRYQVTQFGKPVTLSCSQTLNHNVMYWYQQKSSQAPKLLFHYYDKDFNNEADTPDNFQSRRPNTSFCFLDIRSPGLGDTAMYLCATRRPGQLTSQQYFGPGTRLTVT.

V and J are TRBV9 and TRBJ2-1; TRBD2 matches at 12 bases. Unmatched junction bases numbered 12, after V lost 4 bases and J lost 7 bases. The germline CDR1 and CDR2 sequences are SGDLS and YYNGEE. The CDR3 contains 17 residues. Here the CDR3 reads CASSSRLAGAHVNEQFF. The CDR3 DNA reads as TGTGCCAGCAGCTCCAGACTAGCGGGGGCCCATGTGAATGAGCAGTTCTTC.

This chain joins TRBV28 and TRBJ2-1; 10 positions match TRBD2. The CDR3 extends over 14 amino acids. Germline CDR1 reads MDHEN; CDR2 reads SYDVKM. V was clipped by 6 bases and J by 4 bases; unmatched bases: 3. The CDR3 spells CASSWTSGYNEQFF. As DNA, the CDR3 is TGTGCCAGCAGCTGGACTAGCGGATACAATGAGCAGTTCTTC.

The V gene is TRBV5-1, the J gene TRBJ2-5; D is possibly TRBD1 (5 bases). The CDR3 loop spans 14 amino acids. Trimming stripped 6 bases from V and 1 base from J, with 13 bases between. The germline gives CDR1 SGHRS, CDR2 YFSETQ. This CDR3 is CASTVTGRQETQYF. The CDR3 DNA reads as TGCGCCAGCACCGTAACAGGCCGCCAAGAGACCCAGTACTTC.

CDR3 sequence: CASSMGSTYGYTF. CDR3 DNA: TGTGCCAGTAGTATGGGGAGTACCTATGGCTACACCTTC. The V gene is TRBV19, the J gene TRBJ1-2, with unresolved D. V was trimmed by 3 bases and J by 4 bases, leaving 9 bases between them. This CDR3 is built from 13 residues. Germline V gene data show CDR1 as LNHDA and CDR2 as SQIVND (reference sequence).

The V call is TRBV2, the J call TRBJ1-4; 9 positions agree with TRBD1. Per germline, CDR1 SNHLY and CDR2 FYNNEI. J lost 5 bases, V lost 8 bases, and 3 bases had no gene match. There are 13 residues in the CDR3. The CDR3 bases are TGTGCCAGCCGGGACAGGGTAAATGAAAAACTGTTTTTT. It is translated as CASRDRVNEKLFF.

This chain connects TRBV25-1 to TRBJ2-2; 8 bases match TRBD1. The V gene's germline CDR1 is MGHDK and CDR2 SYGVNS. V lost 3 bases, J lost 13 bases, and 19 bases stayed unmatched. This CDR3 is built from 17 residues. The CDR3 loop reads CASSETGVGTHRGGLFF. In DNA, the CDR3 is TGTGCCAGCAGTGAGACAGGGGTGGGCACCCACCGGGGAGGGCTGTTTTTT.

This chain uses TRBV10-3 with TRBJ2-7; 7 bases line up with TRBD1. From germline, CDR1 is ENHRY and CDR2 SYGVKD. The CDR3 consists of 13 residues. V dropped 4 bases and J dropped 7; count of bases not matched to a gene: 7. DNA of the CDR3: TGTGCCATCAGTGTAGAGGGACAGCTAGAGCAGTACTTC. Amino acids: CAISVEGQLEQYF.

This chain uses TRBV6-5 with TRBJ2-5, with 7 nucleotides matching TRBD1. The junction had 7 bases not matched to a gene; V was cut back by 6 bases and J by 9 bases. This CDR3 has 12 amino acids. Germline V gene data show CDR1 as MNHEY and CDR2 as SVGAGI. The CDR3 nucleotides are TGTGCCAGCAGCCACCCGACAGGGCCCCAGTACTTC. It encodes CASSHPTGPQYF.

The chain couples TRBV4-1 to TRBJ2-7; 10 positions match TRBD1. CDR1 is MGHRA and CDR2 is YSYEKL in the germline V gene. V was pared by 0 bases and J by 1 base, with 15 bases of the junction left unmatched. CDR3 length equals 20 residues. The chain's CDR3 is CASSQDLWDRGREASYEQYF. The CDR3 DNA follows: TGCGCCAGCAGCCAAGATCTATGGGACAGGGGTCGGGAGGCTTCCTACGAGCAGTACTTC.

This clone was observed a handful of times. The CDR3 bases are TGTGCCAGCAGCTTGGACAGGGGGAATGAAAAACTGTTTTTT. Translation gives CASSLDRGNEKLFF. This chain connects TRBV5-6 to TRBJ1-4, with 8 positions matching TRBD1. The CDR3 has 14 residues. The germline V gene has CDR1 SGHDT and CDR2 YYEEEE. Trimming at V came to 0 bases and at J to 5 bases, leaving 0 bases not matched to a gene.

CDR3 residues: CASNTNGGNSPLHF. CDR3 bases: TGTGCCAGTAACACTAATGGAGGTAATTCACCCCTCCACTTT. V usage is TRBV19 and J usage is TRBJ1-6; D is undetermined. The CDR3 is 14 amino acids. V was trimmed by 7 bases and J by 6 bases, leaving 13 bases between them. The germline V gene encodes CDR1 LNHDA and CDR2 SQIVND (reference sequence).

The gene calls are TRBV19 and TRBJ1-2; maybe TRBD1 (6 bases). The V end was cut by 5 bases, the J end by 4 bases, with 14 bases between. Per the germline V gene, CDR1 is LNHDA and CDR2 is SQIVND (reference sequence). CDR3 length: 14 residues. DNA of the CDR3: TGTGCCAGTAGTCGAGACAGGAATGCCTATGGCTACACCTTC. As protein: CASSRDRNAYGYTF.

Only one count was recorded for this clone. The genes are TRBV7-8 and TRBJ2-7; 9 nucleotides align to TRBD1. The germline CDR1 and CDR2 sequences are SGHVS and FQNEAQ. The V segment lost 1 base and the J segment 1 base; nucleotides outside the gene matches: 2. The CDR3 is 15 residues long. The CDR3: CASSLGTGVSYEQYF. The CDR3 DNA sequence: TGTGCCAGCAGCTTAGGGACAGGGGTTTCCTACGAGCAGTACTTC.

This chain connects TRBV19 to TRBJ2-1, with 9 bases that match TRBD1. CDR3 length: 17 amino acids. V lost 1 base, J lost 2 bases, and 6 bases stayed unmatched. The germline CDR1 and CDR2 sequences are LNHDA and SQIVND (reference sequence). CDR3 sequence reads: CASSIGVDRGTYNEQFF. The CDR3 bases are TGTGCCAGTAGTATAGGTGTGGACAGGGGCACCTACAATGAGCAGTTCTTC.

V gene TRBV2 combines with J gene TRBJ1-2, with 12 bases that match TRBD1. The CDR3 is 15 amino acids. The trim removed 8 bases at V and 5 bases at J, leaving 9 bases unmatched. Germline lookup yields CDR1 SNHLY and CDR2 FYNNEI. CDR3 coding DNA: TGTGCCAGCCTTCCCGGGACAGGGGGCTTTTATGGCTACACCTTC. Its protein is CASLPGTGGFYGYTF.

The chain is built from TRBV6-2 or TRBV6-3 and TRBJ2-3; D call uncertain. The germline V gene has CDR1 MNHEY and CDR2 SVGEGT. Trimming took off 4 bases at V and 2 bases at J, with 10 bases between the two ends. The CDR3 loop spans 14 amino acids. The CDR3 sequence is CASSLQRTTDTQYF. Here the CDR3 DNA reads TGTGCCAGCAGTTTACAGAGAACCACAGATACGCAGTATTTT.

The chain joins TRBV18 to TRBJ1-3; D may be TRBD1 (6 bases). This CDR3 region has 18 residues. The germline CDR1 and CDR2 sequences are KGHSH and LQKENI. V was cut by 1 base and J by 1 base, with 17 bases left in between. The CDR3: CASSPRFSGQGSGNTIYF. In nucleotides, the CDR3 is TGTGCCAGCTCACCACGTTTTTCCGGGCAGGGGTCTGGAAACACCATATATTTT. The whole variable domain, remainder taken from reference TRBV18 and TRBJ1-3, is NAGVMQNPRHLVRRRGQEARLRCSPMKGHSHVYWYRQLPEEGLKFMVYLQKENIIDESGMPKERFSAEFPKEGPSILRIQQVVRGDSAAYFCASSPRFSGQGSGNTIYFGEGSWLTVV.

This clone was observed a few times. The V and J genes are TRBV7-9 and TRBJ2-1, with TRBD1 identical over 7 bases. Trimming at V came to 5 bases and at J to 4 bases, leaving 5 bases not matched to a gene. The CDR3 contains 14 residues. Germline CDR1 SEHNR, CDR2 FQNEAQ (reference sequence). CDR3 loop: CASSKEQGYNEQFF. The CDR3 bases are TGTGCCAGCAGCAAAGAACAGGGGTACAATGAGCAGTTCTTC.

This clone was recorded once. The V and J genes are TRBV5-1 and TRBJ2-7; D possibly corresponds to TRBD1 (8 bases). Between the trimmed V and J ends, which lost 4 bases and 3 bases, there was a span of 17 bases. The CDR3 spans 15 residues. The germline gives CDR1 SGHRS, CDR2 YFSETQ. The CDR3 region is CASSPRTGRVYEQYF. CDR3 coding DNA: TGCGCCAGCAGCCCACGGACAGGGAGGGTCTACGAGCAGTACTTC.

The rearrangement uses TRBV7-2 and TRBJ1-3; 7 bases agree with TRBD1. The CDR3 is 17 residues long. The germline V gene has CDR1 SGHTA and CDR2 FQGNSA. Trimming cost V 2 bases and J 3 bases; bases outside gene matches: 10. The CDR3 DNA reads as TGTGCCAGCAGCTTATGGAGACAGGGAGGAGGTGGAAACACCATATATTTT. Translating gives CASSLWRQGGGGNTIYF.

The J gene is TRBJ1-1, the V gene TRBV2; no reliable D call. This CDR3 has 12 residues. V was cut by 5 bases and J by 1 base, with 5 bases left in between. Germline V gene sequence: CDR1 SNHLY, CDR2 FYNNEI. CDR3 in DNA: TGTGCCAGCAGTCGGGAGAACACTGAAGCTTTCTTT. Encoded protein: CASSRENTEAFF.